The 26 T cell receptor beta chains below were found in one sample sequenced in a study of beta chain features in type 1 diabetes. Expressed TCRB transcripts were sequenced because the isolated RNA had all been reverse transcribed beforehand. Only in-frame clones appear in the TCRdb table, and some are missing; sequencing was by immunoSEQ multiplex PCR. The repertoire consists of about 250,000 clones, with 14% occurring once and the leading ten covering about 0.024%. The sample taken for sequencing was naive CD4+ T cells from blood. The receptors originated from a woman between 40 and 50 years old in good health.

V gene TRBV5-4 combines with J gene TRBJ2-5; a weak D match, TRBD1 (5 bases). Germline loops: CDR1 SGHNT, CDR2 YYREEE (reference sequence). Deletions cut 5 bases from V and 1 base from J, with 15 bases between. This CDR3 is 15 amino acids long. The CDR3 DNA is TGTGCCAGCAGTCAAGCCCCAGGGTCCCAAGAGACCCAGTACTTC. Protein sequence: CASSQAPGSQETQYF. Filled out from reference TRBV5-4 and TRBJ2-5, the complete variable domain reads ETGVTQSPTHLIKTRGQQVTLRCSSQSGHNTVSWYQQALGQGPQFIFQYYREEENGRGNFPPRFSGLQFPNYSSELNVNALELDDSALYLCASSQAPGSQETQYFGPGTRLLVL.

This chain links TRBV5-1 with TRBJ2-3, with 12 bases aligning to TRBD1. V was clipped by 4 bases and J by 3 bases; unmatched bases: 9. The CDR3 is 17 residues long. The V gene's germline CDR1 is SGHRS and CDR2 YFSETQ. CDR3 in DNA: TGCGCCAGCAGCAAAATGCCGGGACAGGGGGCGACAGATACGCAGTATTTT. It yields the protein CASSKMPGQGATDTQYF.

This clone was detected only a few times. The chain combines TRBV7-8 with TRBJ1-6; D is undetermined. V was pared by 0 bases and J by 7 bases, with 4 bases between. The CDR3 length is 13 residues. Per germline, CDR1 SGHVS and CDR2 FQNEAQ. CDR3 residues: CASSLAQNSPLHF. DNA for the CDR3: TGTGCCAGCAGCTTAGCGCAGAATTCACCCCTCCACTTT.

This chain joins TRBV15 and TRBJ1-6; no definite D call. Germline assignment: CDR1 LNHNV and CDR2 YYDKDF (reference sequence). The CDR3 contains 16 residues. The V and J ends lost 0 bases and 0 bases respectively, with 6 bases between them. The CDR3, as DNA: TGTGCCACCAGCAGAGAGGGGAGCTCCTATAATTCACCCCTCCACTTT. It translates to CATSREGSSYNSPLHF.

CDR3 DNA sequence: TGTGCCAGCAGCCCTAAGGGAGGGACCAGCACAGATACGCAGTATTTT. Protein sequence: CASSPKGGTSTDTQYF. This chain connects TRBV9 to TRBJ2-3; 7 bases map to TRBD2. Per the germline V gene, CDR1 is SGDLS and CDR2 is YYNGEE. V was pared by 4 bases and J by 0 bases, with 8 bases of the junction left unmatched. This CDR3 contains 16 residues.

This clone was counted a few times. The gene calls are TRBV19 and TRBJ2-5; D might be TRBD2 (5 bases). The CDR3 length is 14 residues. The ends were cut back, 4 bases at V and 5 bases at J, with 14 bases in the middle. The V gene's germline CDR1 is LNHDA and CDR2 SQIVND (reference sequence). CDR3 nucleotide sequence: TGTGCCAGTAGTAATCGCCTAGCCCGGGAGACCCAGTACTTC. Encoded protein: CASSNRLARETQYF. Combining the CDR3 with reference TRBV19 and TRBJ2-5 gives the whole variable domain DGGITQSPKYLFRKEGQNVTLSCEQNLNHDAMYWYRQDPGQGLRLIYYSQIVNDFQKGDIAEGYSVSREKKESFPLTVTSAQKNPTAFYLCASSNRLARETQYFGPGTRLLVL.

This clone was seen a few times. The sample has other DNA sequences that encode this CDR3 too. This chain connects TRBV5-4 to TRBJ2-5, with 7 bases lining up with TRBD2. Per the germline V gene, CDR1 is SGHNT and CDR2 is YYREEE (reference sequence). The ends lost 2 bases at V and 2 bases at J; junction bases unmatched: 0. The length of the CDR3 is 13 residues. CDR3 coding DNA: TGTGCCAGCAGCTTCGGGGGGCAAGAGACCCAGTACTTC. This sequence encodes CASSFGGQETQYF.

In its sample, this clone was seen a few times. The chain uses TRBV6-5 and TRBJ1-1; D ambiguous. The germline V gene encodes CDR1 MNHEY and CDR2 SVGAGI. The germline V and J ends were trimmed by 2 bases and 4 bases, with 17 bases remaining between them. The CDR3 contains 16 residues. CDR3 loop: CASSYGGPHSGTEAFF. In DNA form, the CDR3 reads TGTGCCAGCAGTTACGGAGGGCCCCATTCAGGCACTGAAGCTTTCTTT.

The chain uses TRBV2 and TRBJ2-3; a weak D match, TRBD2 (7 bases). Per germline, CDR1 SNHLY and CDR2 FYNNEI. Trimming removed 8 bases from V and 2 bases from J, with 20 bases in between. CDR3 size: 16 residues. The CDR3 DNA follows: TGTGCCAGCCCCTCCCGGGGGGCGCAGCCCACAGATACGCAGTATTTT. It translates to CASPSRGAQPTDTQYF.

This clone was observed a few times. The chain carries TRBV7-2 and TRBJ1-2; tentatively, D is TRBD1 (6 bases). The germline V and J ends were trimmed by 0 bases and 4 bases, with 9 bases remaining between them. Germline values: CDR1 SGHTA, CDR2 FQGNSA. The CDR3 spans 14 residues. This CDR3 reads CASSLAAGAYGYTF. DNA of the CDR3: TGTGCCAGCAGCTTAGCGGCAGGGGCCTATGGCTACACCTTC.

This clone was counted only a few times. J is TRBJ2-7 and V is TRBV29-1; D remains ambiguous. Trimming removed 4 bases from V and 3 bases from J, with 13 bases in between. The length of the CDR3 is 13 residues. The germline V gene encodes CDR1 SQVTM and CDR2 ANQGSEA. In DNA form, the CDR3 reads TGCAGCGTTGTGACCTACTACGGCTACGAGCAGTACTTC. It yields the protein CSVVTYYGYEQYF.

V and J are TRBV6-6 and TRBJ2-5, with D maybe TRBD2 (6 bases). This CDR3 contains 14 residues. The germline CDR1 and CDR2 sequences are MNHNY and SVGAGI (reference sequence). V was cut by 6 bases and J by 1 base, with 12 bases left in between. The CDR3: CASSQDYFQETQYF. CDR3 bases: TGTGCCAGCAGCCAGGACTATTTCCAAGAGACCCAGTACTTC.

This clone showed up just a few times. The V and J genes are TRBV19 and TRBJ2-3; possibly TRBD2 for D (6 bases). Germline values: CDR1 LNHDA, CDR2 SQIVND (reference sequence). There are 14 residues in the CDR3. V was trimmed by 4 bases and J by 5 bases, leaving 13 bases between them. CDR3 DNA: TGTGCCAGTAGTAATCTAGCGATACGAGATACGCAGTATTTT. This sequence encodes CASSNLAIRDTQYF. The full variable domain, in which reference TRBV19 and TRBJ2-3 provide the parts outside the CDR3, is DGGITQSPKYLFRKEGQNVTLSCEQNLNHDAMYWYRQDPGQGLRLIYYSQIVNDFQKGDIAEGYSVSREKKESFPLTVTSAQKNPTAFYLCASSNLAIRDTQYFGPGTRLTVL.

The rearrangement uses TRBV11-2 and TRBJ1-4, with D hard to call. The germline V and J ends were trimmed by 5 bases and 13 bases, with 17 bases remaining between them. The germline CDR1 and CDR2 sequences are SGHAT and FQNNGV. The CDR3 is 13 amino acids. CDR3: CASSPGLVSGLFF. As DNA, the CDR3 is TGTGCCAGCAGCCCCGGACTGGTTTCAGGACTGTTTTTT.

This clone occurred a few times. The chain combines TRBV18 with TRBJ2-5; tentatively, D is TRBD2 (6 bases). Germline values: CDR1 KGHSH, CDR2 LQKENI. Trimming removed 2 bases at V and 3 bases at J, with 10 bases between. This CDR3 region has 14 residues. As DNA, the CDR3 is TGTGCCAGCTCACCAGGGGTAGCGGAAGAGACCCAGTACTTC. Translated, it gives CASSPGVAEETQYF.

The chain couples TRBV13 to TRBJ2-3, with D unresolved. This CDR3 spans 16 amino acids. Trimming shortened V by 5 bases and J by 4 bases, and 19 bases separated the two germline ends. Germline V gives CDR1 PRHDT, CDR2 FYEKMQ (reference sequence). The CDR3 DNA is TGTGCCAGCAGCCTCAACGGTAGAAGTCACTCAGATACGCAGTATTTT. Translating it yields CASSLNGRSHSDTQYF.

This clone was seen a handful of times. The V call is TRBV14, the J call TRBJ2-6, with D maybe TRBD1 (6 bases). CDR3 size: 16 residues. The V and J ends lost 4 bases and 0 bases respectively, with 10 bases between them. Germline lookup yields CDR1 SGHDN and CDR2 FVKESK. CDR3 protein: CASSPLGGSGANVLTF. Here the CDR3 DNA reads TGTGCCAGCAGCCCATTAGGGGGCTCTGGGGCCAACGTCCTGACTTTC.

A few counts support this clone. This chain links TRBV2 with TRBJ2-7; D remains unclear. CDR1 and CDR2 from the germline V gene are SNHLY and FYNNEI. The V and J ends lost 4 bases and 5 bases respectively, with 9 bases between them. The CDR3 contains 12 residues. CDR3 sequence (DNA): TGTGCCAGCAGTGCCGCGATAAACGAGCAGTACTTC. It yields the protein CASSAAINEQYF.

This clone has more than one count but fewer than ten. This chain connects TRBV7-2 to TRBJ2-3; tentatively, D is TRBD2 (6 bases). V lost 1 base and J lost 0, with 14 bases in between. Germline V lookup: CDR1 SGHTA, CDR2 FQGNSA. This CDR3 has 17 residues. The chain's CDR3 is CASSLGPGTASTDTQYF. CDR3 nucleotides: TGTGCCAGCAGCTTAGGTCCGGGGACTGCTAGCACAGATACGCAGTATTTT.

The chain carries TRBV5-1 and TRBJ2-1; TRBD2 agrees at 8 bases. The CDR3 spans 19 residues. The germline V gene has CDR1 SGHRS and CDR2 YFSETQ. The junction had 11 bases not matched to a gene; V was cut back by 0 bases and J by 0 bases. The CDR3 nucleotides are TGCGCCAGCAGCTTGGGTCGATCGGGACTAGGTAGCTCCTACAATGAGCAGTTCTTC. It yields the protein CASSLGRSGLGSSYNEQFF.

The table lists this clone with a few counts. The CDR3 DNA reads TGTGCCAGCAATCCGGGACACTACGAGCAGTACTTC. Translating it yields CASNPGHYEQYF. The chain links TRBV6-1 to TRBJ2-7, with D perhaps matching TRBD1 (6 bases). This CDR3 contains 12 residues. The germline CDR1 and CDR2 sequences are MNHNS and SASEGT. V was clipped by 7 bases and J by 3 bases, with 10 bases between them.

This chain links TRBV19 with TRBJ1-4; D remains ambiguous. The V end was cut by 2 bases, the J end by 5 bases, with 3 bases between. The CDR3 consists of 12 residues. Per the germline V gene, CDR1 is LNHDA and CDR2 is SQIVND (reference sequence). The CDR3 DNA sequence: TGTGCCAGTAGTATACAGAATGAAAAACTGTTTTTT. Amino acid sequence: CASSIQNEKLFF.

The chain joins TRBV5-1 to TRBJ2-1; 10 bases are a match to TRBD2. V shed 3 bases, J shed 0 bases, and the junction held 6 bases outside the gene matches. The CDR3 length is 17 residues. CDR1 is SGHRS, CDR2 YFSETQ, per germline. For the CDR3, the DNA is TGCGCCAGCAGCTCGGGACTAGCGACAAACTCCTACAATGAGCAGTTCTTC. Protein: CASSSGLATNSYNEQFF.

The chain links TRBV7-2 to TRBJ2-6; tentative D call: TRBD2 (5 bases). V gave up 2 bases and J gave up 2 bases, with 7 bases separating them. The CDR3 has 15 amino acids. Germline loops: CDR1 SGHTA, CDR2 FQGNSA. This CDR3 is CASSLSGAGANVLTF. CDR3 nucleotide sequence: TGTGCCAGCAGCTTATCCGGGGCTGGGGCCAACGTCCTGACTTTC.

Only a few counts were recorded for this clone. The chain uses TRBV12-5 and TRBJ1-2, with 7 nucleotides matching TRBD1. The V gene's germline CDR1 is LGHNT and CDR2 FRNRAP. The CDR3 consists of 14 residues. Trimming cost V 6 bases and J 7 bases; bases outside gene matches: 11. CDR3 nucleotide sequence: TGTGCTAGTGGCCCTGACAGGGACCAGAGTGGCTACACCTTC. It codes for CASGPDRDQSGYTF.

This clone was seen only a few times. V is TRBV4-2 and J is TRBJ2-1; D may be TRBD1 (6 bases). The V end was cut by 0 bases, the J end by 4 bases, with 10 bases between. Germline CDR1 is LGHNA and CDR2 is YNFKEQ. The CDR3 spans 15 residues. The CDR3 loop is CASSQDRDKYNEQFF. The CDR3 DNA reads as TGTGCCAGCAGCCAAGATCGGGACAAGTACAATGAGCAGTTCTTC.